These 27 T cell receptor beta chains were all obtained from the same sample, sequenced in a study of blood T cell repertoires in COVID-19. Some clones are missing from TCRdb's copy, which holds only in-frame ones; the method was immunoSEQ multiplex PCR. The top ten clones hold about 2% of a sample with 200,000 to 250,000 clones, about four fifths of them seen once. The sample taken for sequencing was PBMCs or T cells enriched from blood (not recorded which). Receptor source: a man in his 60s who had recovered from COVID-19.

The rearrangement links TRBV5-1 to TRBJ2-1, with 9 bases identical to TRBD1. The CDR3 sequence is 15 residues long. V lost 0 bases and J lost 9; bases outside the gene matches: 7. The V gene's germline CDR1 is SGHRS and CDR2 YFSETQ. The CDR3 loop is CASSLDPGTGSEQFF. Written as DNA, the CDR3 is TGCGCCAGCAGCTTGGATCCCGGGACAGGGAGTGAGCAGTTCTTC.

This clone was counted once. Relative to the germline gene, one junction end is altered; a read error may explain this. The V call is TRBV27, the J call TRBJ2-1; 9 bases fit TRBD2. This CDR3 region has 17 residues. Germline lookup yields CDR1 MNHEY and CDR2 SMNVEV (reference sequence). The CDR3 nucleotides read TGTGCCAGCTGTTTTTGGGGCGGGGGGGCCGGATACAATGAGCAGTTCTTC. This gives the protein CASCFWGGGAGYNEQFF.

The V gene is TRBV10-2, the J gene TRBJ2-7, with TRBD2 matching 7 bases. J gave up 3 bases and V 7 bases, and 9 bases lay outside the gene matches. The CDR3 has 14 amino acids. From germline, CDR1 is WSHSY and CDR2 SAAADI. Written as DNA, the CDR3 is TGCGCCAGCACTATGTCGGAGCGGGGCTACGAGCAGTACTTC. This gives the protein CASTMSERGYEQYF.

In this sample, this clone turned up a few times. This chain uses TRBV5-6 with TRBJ2-7; D gene uncertain. V lost 2 bases and J 0 bases, leaving 12 bases between the germline ends. Germline V CDR1 and CDR2: SGHDT, YYEEEE. The CDR3 runs 15 residues. CDR3 DNA sequence: TGTGCCAGCAGCTTATGGTGGCGGAGCTCCTACGAGCAGTACTTC. Protein: CASSLWWRSSYEQYF.

The CDR3 protein is CASSRLSGRGTGELFF. The CDR3 nucleotides read TGCGCCAGCAGTCGACTTAGCGGGCGAGGCACCGGGGAGCTGTTTTTT. This chain links TRBV5-1 with TRBJ2-2; 7 bases are a match to TRBD2. The germline V gene encodes CDR1 SGHRS and CDR2 YFSETQ. The ends lost 5 bases at V and 4 bases at J; junction bases unmatched: 11. The CDR3 covers 16 residues.

V gene TRBV7-2 combines with J gene TRBJ2-3, with a weak D call TRBD2 (5 bases). The ends were cut back, 4 bases at V and 4 bases at J, with 18 bases in the middle. This CDR3 has 16 residues. CDR1 is SGHTA and CDR2 is FQGNSA in the germline V gene. CDR3 nucleotides: TGTGCCAGCAGCTCTAGGACTTCCTCGGTCGCAGATACGCAGTATTTT. It yields the protein CASSSRTSSVADTQYF.

The chain combines TRBV7-8 with TRBJ1-5; D might be TRBD1 (6 bases). Germline V gene sequence: CDR1 SGHVS, CDR2 FQNEAQ. CDR3 length equals 15 residues. V was trimmed by 5 bases and J by 0 bases, leaving 11 bases between them. The CDR3 spells CASSGWTDSNQPQHF. The CDR3 region has the DNA TGTGCCAGCAGCGGATGGACAGATAGCAATCAGCCCCAGCATTTT.

The chain joins TRBV18 to TRBJ2-2; 7 bases match TRBD2. This CDR3 contains 17 residues. Germline assignment: CDR1 KGHSH and CDR2 LQKENI. V trimming: 3 bases; J trimming: 3 bases; junction bases outside the gene matches: 10. The CDR3 DNA is TGTGCCAGCTCACCCCCGGGGATGGCGGGGGACACCGGGGAGCTGTTTTTT. This gives the protein CASSPPGMAGDTGELFF.

The rearrangement uses TRBV7-3 and TRBJ2-5; 12 bases map to TRBD2. CDR1 SGHTA and CDR2 FQGTGA come from the germline V gene. CDR3 length equals 16 residues. V gave up 5 bases and J gave up 6 bases; unmatched junction bases: 10. The CDR3 DNA reads TGTGCCAGCAGCCTGGGCACTGGACTAGCGGGAAAGACCCAGTACTTC. This gives the protein CASSLGTGLAGKTQYF.

The J gene is TRBJ1-4, the V gene TRBV2; D not certain. Germline-derived CDR1 and CDR2 are SNHLY and FYNNEI. V was shortened by 3 bases and J by 3 bases, with 2 bases between the two germline ends. The CDR3 has 12 amino acids. The CDR3 coding sequence is TGTGCCAGCAGTGACGCTAATGAAAAACTGTTTTTT. Amino acid sequence: CASSDANEKLFF.

J is TRBJ2-7 and V is TRBV6-5, with 10 bases lining up with TRBD2. This CDR3 comprises 15 residues. The germline V gene encodes CDR1 MNHEY and CDR2 SVGAGI. Trimming removed 2 bases from V and 3 bases from J; junction bases left unmatched: 4. The CDR3 loop reads CASSYGAGGVYEQYF. The CDR3 DNA reads TGTGCCAGCAGTTACGGAGCGGGGGGGGTCTACGAGCAGTACTTC.

The genes are TRBV5-4 and TRBJ1-2; D is ambiguous. Trimming took off 4 bases at V and 8 bases at J, with 12 bases between the two ends. The CDR3 length is 12 residues. Germline CDR1 SGHNT, CDR2 YYREEE (reference sequence). Written as DNA, the CDR3 is TGTGCCAGCAGCCCTGGAGGGTGGGGCTACACCTTC. Translation: CASSPGGWGYTF.

The chain uses TRBV14 and TRBJ1-1; D may be TRBD1 (5 bases). CDR3 length: 16 residues. The germline V and J ends were trimmed by 1 base and 4 bases, with 16 bases remaining between them. Germline loops: CDR1 SGHDN, CDR2 FVKESK. The CDR3 spells CASSQASGGRGTEAFF. CDR3 coding DNA: TGTGCCAGCAGCCAAGCTAGCGGAGGAAGGGGCACTGAAGCTTTCTTT. Using reference TRBV14 and TRBJ1-1 for the parts outside the CDR3, the full variable domain is EAGVTQFPSHSVIEKGQTVTLRCDPISGHDNLYWYRRVMGKEIKFLLHFVKESKQDESGMPNNRFLAERTGGTYSTLKVQPAELEDSGVYFCASSQASGGRGTEAFFGQGTRLTVV.

The chain has TRBV7-6 and TRBJ2-7, with unresolved D. Looked up from germline, CDR1 is SGHVS and CDR2 is FNYEAQ. The ends were cut back, 4 bases at V and 0 bases at J, with 7 bases in the middle. CDR3 length: 13 residues. CDR3: CASSSRSSYEQYF. The CDR3 coding sequence is TGTGCCAGCAGCTCCAGAAGCTCCTACGAGCAGTACTTC.

The chain links TRBV11-1 to TRBJ2-1; 10 nucleotides agree with TRBD1. The CDR3 has 15 residues. CDR1 and CDR2 (germline): SGHAT, FQDESV (reference sequence). Trimming at V came to 5 bases and at J to 6 bases, leaving 7 bases not matched to a gene. CDR3 in DNA: TGTGCCAGCAGCCGCGACAGGGGGCAGGGCAATGAGCAGTTCTTC. It specifies CASSRDRGQGNEQFF.

This chain connects TRBV11-2 to TRBJ1-6; D remains unclear. Germline V lookup: CDR1 SGHAT, CDR2 FQNNGV. Deletions cut 7 bases from V and 6 bases from J, with 19 bases between. There are 16 residues in the CDR3. CDR3 nucleotides: TGTGCCAGCAAGTTAGACAATTCGCGTCCTAATTCACCCCTCCACTTT. It yields the protein CASKLDNSRPNSPLHF.

V gene TRBV7-8 combines with J gene TRBJ1-1, with D maybe TRBD1 (5 bases). The germline gives CDR1 SGHVS, CDR2 FQNEAQ. This CDR3 is 14 amino acids long. The V and J ends lost 5 bases and 1 base respectively, with 11 bases between them. CDR3 nucleotides: TGTGCCAGCAGCCAACAGGTGACGAACACTGAAGCTTTCTTT. It is translated as CASSQQVTNTEAFF.

This clone was counted a few times. The rearrangement uses TRBV6-5 and TRBJ1-2; TRBD1 matches at 8 bases. The CDR3 covers 12 residues. Germline CDR1 is MNHEY and CDR2 is SVGAGI. Trimming removed 6 bases from V and 8 bases from J; junction bases left unmatched: 5. The CDR3 region has the DNA TGTGCCAGCAGCTTGACAGGGGAAGGCTACACCTTC. This encodes CASSLTGEGYTF.

The chain couples TRBV7-8 to TRBJ1-2; TRBD1 agrees at 9 bases. V gave up 0 bases and J gave up 7 bases; unmatched junction bases: 9. There are 16 residues in the CDR3. Germline assignment: CDR1 SGHVS and CDR2 FQNEAQ. CDR3: CASSLAGTGRSGGYTF. The CDR3, as DNA: TGTGCCAGCAGCTTAGCGGGGACAGGGAGATCTGGTGGCTACACCTTC.

The chain links TRBV7-3 to TRBJ2-3; 11 bases fit TRBD2. Germline trimming cut 5 bases from V and 6 bases from J; bases unmatched to any gene: 13. The CDR3 is 17 residues long. The germline V gene has CDR1 SGHTA and CDR2 FQGTGA. CDR3 DNA: TGTGCCAGCAGCGCCCGGACCATAGCGGGGGGGCCGGATACGCAGTATTTT. It specifies CASSARTIAGGPDTQYF. Supplemented by reference TRBV7-3 and TRBJ2-3, the full variable domain reads GAGVSQTPSNKVTEKGKYVELRCDPISGHTALYWYRQSLGQGPEFLIYFQGTGAADDSGLPNDRFFAVRPEGSVSTLKIQRTERGDSAVYLCASSARTIAGGPDTQYFGPGTRLTVL.

On this clone: This CDR3 is also generated by other DNA sequences in the sample. This sequence joins TRBV2 and TRBJ2-5, with D perhaps matching TRBD1 (5 bases). V lost 3 bases and J 5 bases, leaving 7 bases between the germline ends. Looked up from germline, CDR1 is SNHLY and CDR2 is FYNNEI. The CDR3 runs 12 residues. DNA for the CDR3: TGTGCCAGCAGTGACAGGGTTGAGACCCAGTACTTC. Translating gives CASSDRVETQYF.

This rearrangement joins TRBV5-1 to TRBJ1-6, with a tentative D call TRBD1 (5 bases). The CDR3 loop spans 16 amino acids. Germline lookup yields CDR1 SGHRS and CDR2 YFSETQ. Trimming cost V 0 bases and J 7 bases, with 14 bases left between them. DNA of the CDR3: TGCGCCAGCAGCTTGGCCGCGGCAGGGTGGAATTCACCCCTCCACTTT. This encodes CASSLAAAGWNSPLHF.

The gene calls are TRBV30 and TRBJ2-1, with D possibly matching TRBD2 (6 bases). V lost 0 bases, J lost 9 bases, and 15 bases lay in between. The germline gives CDR1 GTSNPN, CDR2 SVGIG (reference sequence). This CDR3 has 14 amino acids. The CDR3 DNA sequence: TGTGCCTGGAGTGTAGGGGCCACGGGGGTTGAGCAGTTCTTC. Its protein is CAWSVGATGVEQFF.

This clone was seen more than once but under ten times. J is TRBJ1-4 and V is TRBV5-6, with D uncertain. Between the trimmed V and J ends, which lost 3 bases and 4 bases, there was a span of 13 bases. This CDR3 comprises 15 residues. The germline V gene encodes CDR1 SGHDT and CDR2 YYEEEE. CDR3 nucleotide sequence: TGTGCCAGCAGCTCGCAGACGGACTATAATGAAAAACTGTTTTTT. This translates into CASSSQTDYNEKLFF.

Details on this clone: Germline is not matched at one junction end, which may reflect a read error. The V and J genes are TRBV2 and TRBJ2-1, with 11 nucleotides matching TRBD2. The germline CDR1 and CDR2 sequences are SNHLY and FYNNEI. The CDR3 runs 14 residues. In nucleotides, the CDR3 is TGTGCCAGCAGCCCTCTGGCTAGCGGGGGGCGTCGCCTCTTC. Translating gives CASSPLASGGRRLF.

The table lists this clone with a few counts. The same CDR3 can be traced to other DNA sequences in this sample. The chain carries TRBV9 and TRBJ1-1, with D hard to call. The CDR3 is 13 amino acids. V was trimmed by 2 bases and J by 0 bases, leaving 5 bases between them. Germline loops: CDR1 SGDLS, CDR2 YYNGEE. The CDR3 spells CASSVQVNTEAFF. The CDR3 bases are TGTGCCAGCAGCGTTCAGGTGAACACTGAAGCTTTCTTT.

V is TRBV10-2 and J is TRBJ1-5; the match to TRBD1 covers 7 bases. Germline CDR1 and CDR2: WSHSY and SAAADI. The ends lost 7 bases at V and 3 bases at J; junction bases unmatched: 3. The CDR3 covers 13 residues. CDR3 bases: TGCGCCAGCACCGACAGGGCCAATCAGCCCCAGCATTTT. It yields the protein CASTDRANQPQHF.